The clone carrying this T cell receptor beta chain has only a few counts. The data stem from a study of tumor-infiltrating lymphocytes in primary liver carcinoma. Study information: Tumors were stage T1-T3 N0M0, about 4 to 11 cm across.

The researchers produced TCR beta cDNA from around 500 ng total RNA with a constant-region primer. TCR beta libraries came from three nested multiplex PCR rounds using slightly modified ARM-PCR. Forward primers for TRBV1-TRBV30 and a C-beta reverse primer served the first two PCR rounds, at 10 cycles each. TCRdb re-called the multiplex PCR reads through MiXCR, storing one row per CDR3 protein. Among just over 300,000 distinct CDR3 sequences listed, around three fifths were seen once. The V and J ends lost 8 bases and 5 bases respectively, with 15 bases between them. CDR1 is MNHEY, CDR2 SVGAGI, per germline. The CDR3 is 13 amino acids. Germline DNA was extracted too, while blood RNA derived from unsorted whole blood.

The receptor's source is a woman aged 30 to 39 with primary liver carcinoma and hepatitis B virus infection. Sequenced sample: peripheral blood. This chain uses TRBV6-5 with TRBJ1-1; D possibly corresponds to TRBD1 (6 bases). In DNA, the CDR3 is TGTGCCAGCCGCCAGGGGCGTGGGACTGAAGCTTTCTTT. Encoded protein: CASRQGRGTEAFF.